The TCR beta chain described here comes from a study of blood T cells in healthy people across ages (dated by TCRdb to between 2014 and 2017). Context from the whole study: Template switching captured roughly one uniquely barcoded TCR beta cDNA molecule per two T cells in model experiments. Two additional independent replicas of 1 million unique cDNA reads from the same blood draw were analyzed for two donors (one aged 18 to 30 and one aged 80 or older). Donors of different ages were randomly distributed across sequencing lanes to avoid experimental bias. Using deep sequencing normalized with unique cDNA molecular identifiers, the study measured how TCR beta repertoire diversity changes with age. Four age groups were formed from the donors: young (average 16 years), middle-aged (approximately 39), aged (more than 55) and long-lived (around 80). The investigation overall reported the following: A strong correlation was found between observed TCR beta diversity and the percentage of naive T cells measured by flow cytometry. Since profiling was done on bulk unsorted PBMCs, naive and antigen-experienced compartments could not be conclusively compared. Observed TCR beta diversity per million T cells fell roughly linearly with age, and a significant reduction was already apparent by age around 40. Estimates of total diversity from one million sequenced T cells were regarded as lower bounds and underestimates. Compared with the aged group, the long-lived group had more naive CD4+ T cells, fewer expanded clones and increased TCR diversity, a pattern suggesting age selection. Because donor CMV infection status was unknown, age-related changes in expanded clonotypes were potentially confounded.

The germline V gene yields KGHSH for CDR1 and LQKENI for CDR2. V lost 0 bases and J lost 3 bases; the stretch between them is 7 bases long. There are 14 amino acids in the CDR3, from cysteine to phenylalanine inclusive. Solely the CDR3 DNA is kept, with 42 bases framed from the first base. Donors were 39 systemically healthy Caucasian individuals from Russia aged roughly 6 to 90 years. Each donor gave about 11 milliliters of peripheral blood, drawn into EDTA-treated Vacutainer tubes. PBMCs were isolated by Ficoll-Paque density-gradient centrifugation, with at least 7 million obtained per sample. Trizol reagent was used to extract total RNA from the PBMCs, yielding at least 5.5 micrograms per sample. The percentages of naive CD45RAhigh/CD27high T cells were determined by flow cytometry on a PBMC aliquot from every donor. The library was generated by 5' RACE. Reads for this sample came from an Illumina HiSeq 2500. A second PCR of roughly 6 to 12 cycles was performed with a sample-barcoded 5' primer and a J-beta primer mix. A template-switch 5' adaptor carrying 12 random nucleotides introduced a unique molecular identifier onto each TCR beta cDNA molecule. At least 2.5 million CDR3-containing paired-end reads were obtained from each sample. The Mint cDNA synthesis kit, primed by a TRBC-specific oligonucleotide, was used to synthesize first-strand cDNA from all RNA. All cDNA was treated with uracil-DNA glycosylase and then went through a first 18-cycle PCR with the universal primers M1SS and BC2_uni_R. The study's own analysis went as follows. Normalization of each sample was performed by random selection of 1 million high-quality reads, each carrying a distinct molecular identifier. Instead of being binned into consensus sequences, reads that shared molecular identifiers were thrown out. MiTCR, run with a Q25 quality threshold and the strictest error-elimination algorithm, handled CDR3 identification, clonotype clustering and error correction. A nonparametric unseen species model with Euler transformation was used to estimate lower-bound total TCR beta diversity. TCRdb reworked the public reads: Q25 trimming with fastp, MiXCR clone assembly, productive beta chains retained. Under each unique CDR3 protein, matching rows form one entry showing the most common genes and DNA. TCRdb's processing, not the study's, gives the V and J calls here. This sample gives about 730,000 distinct CDR3 sequences in total; 43% of them show up just once. The ten largest clones add up to 20% of the sample.

As regards this clonotype: The target of this receptor is not known. The input lacks base qualities; no much larger clone sits a single base away.

The sequencing input was blood. This clonotype was sampled from an older woman in good health. The sequence is built from TRBV18 and TRBJ2-3, with the D gene call left open. For the CDR3, the sequence is CASSPPSGTDTQYF. DNA sequence: TGTGCCAGCTCACCACCGTCCGGAACAGATACGCAGTATTTT.